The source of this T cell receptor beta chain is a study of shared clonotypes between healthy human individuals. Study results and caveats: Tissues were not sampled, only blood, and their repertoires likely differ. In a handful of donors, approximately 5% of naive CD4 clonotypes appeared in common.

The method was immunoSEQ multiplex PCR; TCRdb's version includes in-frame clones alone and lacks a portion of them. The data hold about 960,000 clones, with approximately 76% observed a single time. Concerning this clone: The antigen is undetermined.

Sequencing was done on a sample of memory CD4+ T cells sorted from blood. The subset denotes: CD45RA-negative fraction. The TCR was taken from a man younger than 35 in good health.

CDR3 protein: CASTPPGRGSTDTQYF. The CDR3 bases are TGTGCCAGCACCCCCCCAGGGCGGGGAAGCACAGATACGCAGTATTTT. The rearrangement joins TRBV25-1 to TRBJ2-3, with D possibly being TRBD2 (6 bases). V lost 7 bases to trimming and J lost 0 bases, with 17 bases between them. This CDR3 contains 16 residues. CDR1 is MGHDK, CDR2 SYGVNS, per germline.